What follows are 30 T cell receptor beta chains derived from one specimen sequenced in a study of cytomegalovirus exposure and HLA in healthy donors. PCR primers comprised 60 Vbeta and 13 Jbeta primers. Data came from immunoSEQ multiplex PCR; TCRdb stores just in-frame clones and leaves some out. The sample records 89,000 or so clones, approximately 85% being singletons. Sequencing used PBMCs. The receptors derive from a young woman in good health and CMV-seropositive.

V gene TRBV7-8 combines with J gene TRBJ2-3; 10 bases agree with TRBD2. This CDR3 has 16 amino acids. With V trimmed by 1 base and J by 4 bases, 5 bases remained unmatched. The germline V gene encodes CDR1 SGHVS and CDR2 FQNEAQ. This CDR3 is CASSLGVAGGADTQYF. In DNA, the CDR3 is TGTGCCAGCAGCTTAGGGGTAGCGGGGGGAGCAGATACGCAGTATTTT.

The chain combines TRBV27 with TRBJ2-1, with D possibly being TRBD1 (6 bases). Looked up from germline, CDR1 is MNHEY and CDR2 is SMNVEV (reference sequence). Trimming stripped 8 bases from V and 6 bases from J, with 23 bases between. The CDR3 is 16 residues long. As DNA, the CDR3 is TGTGCCAGCTCACGATACCGTGTCGGGACACCCAATGAGCAGTTCTTC. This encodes CASSRYRVGTPNEQFF.

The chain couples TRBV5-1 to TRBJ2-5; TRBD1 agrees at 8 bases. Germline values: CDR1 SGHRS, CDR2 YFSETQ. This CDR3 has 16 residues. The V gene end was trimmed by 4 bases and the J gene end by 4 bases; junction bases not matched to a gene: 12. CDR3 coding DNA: TGCGCCAGCAGCGCTGGGACAGGCCTACCCTCAGAGACCCAGTACTTC. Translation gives CASSAGTGLPSETQYF. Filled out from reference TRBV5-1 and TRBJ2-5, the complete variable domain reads KAGVTQTPRYLIKTRGQQVTLSCSPISGHRSVSWYQQTPGQGLQFLFEYFSETQRNKGNFPGRFSGRQFSNSRSEMNVSTLELGDSALYLCASSAGTGLPSETQYFGPGTRLLVL.

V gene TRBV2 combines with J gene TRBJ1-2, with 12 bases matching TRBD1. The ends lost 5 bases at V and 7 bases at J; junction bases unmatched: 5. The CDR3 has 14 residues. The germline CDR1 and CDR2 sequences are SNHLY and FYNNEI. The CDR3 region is CASSYGTGGSGYTF. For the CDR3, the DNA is TGTGCCAGCAGTTACGGGACAGGGGGCAGTGGCTACACCTTC.

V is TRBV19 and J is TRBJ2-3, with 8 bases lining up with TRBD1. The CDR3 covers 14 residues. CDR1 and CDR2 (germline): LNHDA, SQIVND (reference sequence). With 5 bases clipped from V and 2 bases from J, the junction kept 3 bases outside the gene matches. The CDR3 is CASSGTGPTDTQYF. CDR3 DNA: TGTGCCAGTAGTGGGACAGGTCCCACAGATACGCAGTATTTT.

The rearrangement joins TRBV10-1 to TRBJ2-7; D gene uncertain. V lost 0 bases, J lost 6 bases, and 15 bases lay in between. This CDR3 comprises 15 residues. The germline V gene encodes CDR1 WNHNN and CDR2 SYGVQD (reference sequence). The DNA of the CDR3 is TGCGCCAGCAGTGAGTCCGCAGGCATTGTTTCCGAGCAGTACTTC. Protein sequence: CASSESAGIVSEQYF.

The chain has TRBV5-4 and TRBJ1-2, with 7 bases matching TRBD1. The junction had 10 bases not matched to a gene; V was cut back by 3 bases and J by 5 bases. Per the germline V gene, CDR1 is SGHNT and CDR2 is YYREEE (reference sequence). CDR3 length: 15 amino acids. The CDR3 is CASSSRDSLSYGYTF. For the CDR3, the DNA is TGTGCCAGCAGCTCACGGGACAGCCTTTCATATGGCTACACCTTC.

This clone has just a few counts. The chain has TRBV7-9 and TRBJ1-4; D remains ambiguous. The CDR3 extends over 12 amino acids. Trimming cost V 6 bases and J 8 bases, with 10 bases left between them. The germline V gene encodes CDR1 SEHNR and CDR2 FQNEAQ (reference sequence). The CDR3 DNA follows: TGTGCCAGCAGGCGTGGTACCGAAAAACTGTTTTTT. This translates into CASRRGTEKLFF.

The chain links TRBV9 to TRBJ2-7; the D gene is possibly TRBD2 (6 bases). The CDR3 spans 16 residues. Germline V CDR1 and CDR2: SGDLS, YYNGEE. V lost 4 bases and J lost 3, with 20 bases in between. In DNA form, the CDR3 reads TGTGCCAGCAGCTCCAACCCGCGGGATGAGTACTACGAGCAGTACTTC. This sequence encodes CASSSNPRDEYYEQYF.

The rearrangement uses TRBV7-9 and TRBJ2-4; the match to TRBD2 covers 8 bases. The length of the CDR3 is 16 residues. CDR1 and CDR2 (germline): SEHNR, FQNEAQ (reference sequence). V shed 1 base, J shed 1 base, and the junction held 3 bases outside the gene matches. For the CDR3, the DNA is TGTGCCAGCAGCTTAGTTCTAGCGGGTGCCAAAAACATTCAGTACTTC. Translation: CASSLVLAGAKNIQYF.

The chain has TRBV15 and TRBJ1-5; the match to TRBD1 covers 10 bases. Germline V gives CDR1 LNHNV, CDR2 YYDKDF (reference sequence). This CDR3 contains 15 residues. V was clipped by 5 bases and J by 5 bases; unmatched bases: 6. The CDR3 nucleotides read TGTGCCACCAGCGGTCGGACAGGGGGTGATCAGCCCCAGCATTTT. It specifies CATSGRTGGDQPQHF.

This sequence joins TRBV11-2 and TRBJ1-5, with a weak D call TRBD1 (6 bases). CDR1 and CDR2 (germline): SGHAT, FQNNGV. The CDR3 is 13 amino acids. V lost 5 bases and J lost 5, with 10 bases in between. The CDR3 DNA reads TGTGCCAGCAGCAGGGGGTTCGATCAGCCCCAGCATTTT. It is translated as CASSRGFDQPQHF.

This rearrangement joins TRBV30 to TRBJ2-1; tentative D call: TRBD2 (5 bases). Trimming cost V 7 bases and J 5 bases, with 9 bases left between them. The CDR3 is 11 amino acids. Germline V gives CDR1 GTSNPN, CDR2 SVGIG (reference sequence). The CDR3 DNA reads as TGTGCCTACGGGATGCACAATGAGCAGTTCTTC. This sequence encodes CAYGMHNEQFF.

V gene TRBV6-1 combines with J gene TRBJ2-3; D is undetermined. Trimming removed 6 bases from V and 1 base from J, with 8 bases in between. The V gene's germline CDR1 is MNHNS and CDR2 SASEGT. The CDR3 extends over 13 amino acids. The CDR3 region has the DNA TGTGCCAGCAGAGGCGGTCGCACAGATACGCAGTATTTT. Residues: CASRGGRTDTQYF.

The CDR3 nucleotides are TGTGCCAGCAGTAACCCCAGGGGAGGGAATGAGCAGTTCTTC. As protein: CASSNPRGGNEQFF. The chain has TRBV6-5 and TRBJ2-1, with a possible D match to TRBD2 (7 bases). The CDR3 length is 14 residues. Germline CDR1 is MNHEY and CDR2 is SVGAGI. Between the trimmed V and J ends, which lost 5 bases and 7 bases, there was a span of 15 bases.

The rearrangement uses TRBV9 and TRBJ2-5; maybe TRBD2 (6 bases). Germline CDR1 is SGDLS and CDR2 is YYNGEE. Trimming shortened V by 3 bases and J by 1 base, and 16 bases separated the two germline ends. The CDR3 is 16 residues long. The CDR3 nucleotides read TGTGCCAGCAGCGGGACACCGGGGGACCCCCAAGAGACCCAGTACTTC. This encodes CASSGTPGDPQETQYF. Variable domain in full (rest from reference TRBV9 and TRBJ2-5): DSGVTQTPKHLITATGQRVTLRCSPRSGDLSVYWYQQSLDQGLQFLIQYYNGEERAKGNILERFSAQQFPDLHSELNLSSLELGDSALYFCASSGTPGDPQETQYFGPGTRLLVL.

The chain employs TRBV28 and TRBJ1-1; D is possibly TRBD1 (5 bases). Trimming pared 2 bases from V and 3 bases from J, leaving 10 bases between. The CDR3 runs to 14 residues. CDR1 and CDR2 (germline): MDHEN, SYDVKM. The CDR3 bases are TGTGCCAGCAGTTTAAGGCGCAGGGACACTGAAGCTTTCTTT. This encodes CASSLRRRDTEAFF.

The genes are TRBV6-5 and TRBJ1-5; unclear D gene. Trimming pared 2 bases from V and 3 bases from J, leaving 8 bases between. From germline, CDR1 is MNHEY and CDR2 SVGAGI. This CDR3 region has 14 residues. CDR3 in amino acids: CASSYVGVNQPQHF. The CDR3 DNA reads TGTGCCAGCAGTTACGTCGGGGTCAATCAGCCCCAGCATTTT.

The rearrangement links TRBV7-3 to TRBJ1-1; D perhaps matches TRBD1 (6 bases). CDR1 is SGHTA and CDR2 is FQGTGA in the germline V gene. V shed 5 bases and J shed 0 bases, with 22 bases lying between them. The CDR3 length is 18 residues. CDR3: CASSANFPQGWVNTEAFF. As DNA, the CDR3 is TGTGCCAGCAGCGCGAACTTTCCTCAGGGGTGGGTGAACACTGAAGCTTTCTTT. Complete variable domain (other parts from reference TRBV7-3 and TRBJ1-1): GAGVSQTPSNKVTEKGKYVELRCDPISGHTALYWYRQSLGQGPEFLIYFQGTGAADDSGLPNDRFFAVRPEGSVSTLKIQRTERGDSAVYLCASSANFPQGWVNTEAFFGQGTRLTVV.

The CDR3 DNA follows: TGTGCCAGCAGCCGTGGACAGGCAAATAGCAATCAGCCCCAGCATTTT. Translated, it gives CASSRGQANSNQPQHF. This chain connects TRBV16 to TRBJ1-5, with 7 bases aligning to TRBD1. Per germline, CDR1 KGHSY and CDR2 FQNENV. V lost 4 bases to trimming and J lost 0 bases; unmatched junction nucleotides: 6. This CDR3 is built from 16 residues.

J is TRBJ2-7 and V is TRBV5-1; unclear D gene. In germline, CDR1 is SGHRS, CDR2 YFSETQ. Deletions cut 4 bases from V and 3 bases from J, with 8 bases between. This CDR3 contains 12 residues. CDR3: CASSALGYEQYF. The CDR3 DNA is TGCGCCAGCAGCGCCCTAGGCTACGAGCAGTACTTC.

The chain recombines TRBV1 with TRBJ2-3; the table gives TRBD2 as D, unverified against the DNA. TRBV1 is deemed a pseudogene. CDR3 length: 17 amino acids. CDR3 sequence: CTSSQESLAYCTDTQYF. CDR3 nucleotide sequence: TGCACCAGCAGCCAAGAAAGTCTAGCGTACTGCACAGATACGCAGTATTTT.

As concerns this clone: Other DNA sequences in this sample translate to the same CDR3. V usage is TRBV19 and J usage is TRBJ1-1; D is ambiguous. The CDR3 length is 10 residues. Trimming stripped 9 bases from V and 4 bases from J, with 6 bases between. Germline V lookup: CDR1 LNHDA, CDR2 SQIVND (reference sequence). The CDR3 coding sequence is TGTGCCAGCAGATCCACTGAAGCTTTCTTT. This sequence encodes CASRSTEAFF.

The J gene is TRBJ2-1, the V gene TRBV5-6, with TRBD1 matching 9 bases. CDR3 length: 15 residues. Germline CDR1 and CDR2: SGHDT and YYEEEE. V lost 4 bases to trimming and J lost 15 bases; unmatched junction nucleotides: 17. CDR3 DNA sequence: TGTGCCAGCAGCCGTCCCGGGACAGGGATTTTAGCGAGGTTCTTC. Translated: CASSRPGTGILARFF.

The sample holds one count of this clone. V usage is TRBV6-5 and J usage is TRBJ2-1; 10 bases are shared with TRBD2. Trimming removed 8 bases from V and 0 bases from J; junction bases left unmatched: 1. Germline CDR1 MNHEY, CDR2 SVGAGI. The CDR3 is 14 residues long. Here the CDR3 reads CASASGSSYNEQFF. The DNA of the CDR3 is TGTGCCAGCGCTAGCGGGAGCTCCTACAATGAGCAGTTCTTC.

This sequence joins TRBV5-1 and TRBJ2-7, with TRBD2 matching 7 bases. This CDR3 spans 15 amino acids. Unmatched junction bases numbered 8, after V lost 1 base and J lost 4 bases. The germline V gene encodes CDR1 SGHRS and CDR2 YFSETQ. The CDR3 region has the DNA TGCGCCAGCAGCTTGATGGCGGGAGTAGTTTACGAGCAGTACTTC. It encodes CASSLMAGVVYEQYF.

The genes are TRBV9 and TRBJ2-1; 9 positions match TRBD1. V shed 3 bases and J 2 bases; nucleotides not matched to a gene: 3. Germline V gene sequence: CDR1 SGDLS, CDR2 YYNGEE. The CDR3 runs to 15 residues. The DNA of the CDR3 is TGTGCCAGCAGCGGACAGGGGGGGCCCTACAATGAGCAGTTCTTC. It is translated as CASSGQGGPYNEQFF.

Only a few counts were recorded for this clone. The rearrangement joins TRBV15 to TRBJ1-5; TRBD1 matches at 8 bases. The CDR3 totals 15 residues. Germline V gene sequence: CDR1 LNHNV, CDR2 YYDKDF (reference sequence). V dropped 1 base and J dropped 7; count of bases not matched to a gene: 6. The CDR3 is CATSRVRTGTQPQHF. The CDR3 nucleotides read TGTGCCACCAGCAGAGTTCGGACAGGGACACAGCCCCAGCATTTT.

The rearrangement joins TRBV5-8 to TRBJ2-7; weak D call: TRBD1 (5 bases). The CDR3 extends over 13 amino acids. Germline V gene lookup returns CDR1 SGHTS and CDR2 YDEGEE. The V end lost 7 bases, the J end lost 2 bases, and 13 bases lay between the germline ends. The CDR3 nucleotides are TGTGCCAGCCGCTCTAGGGGTACCTACGAGCAGTACTTC. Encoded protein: CASRSRGTYEQYF.

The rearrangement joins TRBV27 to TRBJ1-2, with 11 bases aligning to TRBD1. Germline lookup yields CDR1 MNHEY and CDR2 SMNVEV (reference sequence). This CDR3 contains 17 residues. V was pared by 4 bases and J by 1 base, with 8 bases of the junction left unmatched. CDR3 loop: CASSSSGGQGVNYGYTF. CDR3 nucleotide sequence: TGTGCCAGCAGTTCCTCGGGGGGACAGGGGGTTAACTATGGCTACACCTTC.